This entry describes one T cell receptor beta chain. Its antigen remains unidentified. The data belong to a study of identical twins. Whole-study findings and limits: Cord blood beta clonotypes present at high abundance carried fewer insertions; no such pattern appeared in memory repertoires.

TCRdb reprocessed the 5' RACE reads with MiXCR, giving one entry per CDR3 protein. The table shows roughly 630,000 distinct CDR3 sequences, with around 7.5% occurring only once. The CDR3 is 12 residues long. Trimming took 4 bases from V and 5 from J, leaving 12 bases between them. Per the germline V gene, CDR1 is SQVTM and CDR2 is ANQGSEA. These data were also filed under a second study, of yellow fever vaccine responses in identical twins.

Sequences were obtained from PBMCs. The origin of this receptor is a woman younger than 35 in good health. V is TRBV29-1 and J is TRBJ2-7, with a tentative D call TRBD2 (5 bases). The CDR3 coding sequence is TGCAGCGTTGCCCCCTCGGGGAACGAGCAGTACTTC. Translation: CSVAPSGNEQYF.